The clone carrying this T cell receptor (beta chain) was detected a few times. The record originates from a study of T cells in Graves' hyperthyroidism and ophthalmopathy. Trimming removed 6 bases at V and 5 bases at J, with 20 bases between. The CDR3 is 15 amino acids. From germline, CDR1 is SGDLS and CDR2 YYNGEE. Ophthalmopathy patients showed a Clinical Activity Score of at least 3, NOSPECS grade of at least 4 and duration under 3 months. The source of the PBMCs was about 10 ml of fresh peripheral blood. The CDR3 regions of TCR beta were amplified from RNA transcripts. RT-PCR in the first round (using the HTBI primer set) targeted the TCR CDR3. TCRdb analysed the multiplex PCR reads with MiXCR anew, one entry per CDR3 protein. The data hold hundreds of thousands of distinct CDR3 sequences, with 20% to 25% observed a single time.

This sequence joins TRBV9 and TRBJ1-2, with TRBD1 as a possible D gene (5 bases). Specimen: blood. The source is a young man with Graves' ophthalmopathy. CDR3 sequence: CASNPGTEVGYGYTF. CDR3 sequence (DNA): TGTGCCAGCAACCCTGGGACCGAAGTAGGGTATGGCTACACCTTC.